The 26 T cell receptor beta chains below come from one sample, sequenced in a study of early T cells in non-severe SARS-CoV-2 infection. MiXCR, run by TCRdb on the 5' RACE reads, gives a single entry per CDR3 protein. There are 90,000 to 120,000 distinct CDR3 sequences in the sample; more than 9.5% occur only once, and approximately 8.1% lies in the top ten. Sequences were obtained from whole blood. The source is an adult who was a healthcare worker with PCR-confirmed SARS-CoV-2 infection or an uninfected control (not recorded which).

This clonotype was recorded many times. The chain couples TRBV2 to TRBJ1-6, with D maybe TRBD1 (5 bases). There are 16 residues in the CDR3. V lost 6 bases to trimming and J lost 0 bases, with 12 bases between them. The germline V gene has CDR1 SNHLY and CDR2 FYNNEI. CDR3 in DNA: TGTGCCAGCAGACCTGGGACCAGCTCCTATAATTCACCCCTCCACTTT. It codes for CASRPGTSSYNSPLHF.

This clonotype was seen more than once but under ten times. The rearrangement joins TRBV29-1 to TRBJ1-5; 8 bases line up with TRBD1. V trimming: 5 bases; J trimming: 9 bases; junction bases outside the gene matches: 6. CDR3 size: 12 residues. Germline CDR1 is SQVTM and CDR2 is ANQGSEA. The CDR3 DNA is TGCAGCGTTAGGACAGGGAGTGGGCCCCAGCATTTT. Translated: CSVRTGSGPQHF.

This clonotype occurred many times. The chain joins TRBV12-3 or TRBV12-4 to TRBJ2-5, with a weak D call TRBD1 (5 bases). V gave up 6 bases and J gave up 4 bases, with 9 bases separating them. This CDR3 has 12 residues. The chain's CDR3 is CASSGQSETQYF. In DNA form, the CDR3 reads TGTGCCAGCAGCGGACAATCAGAGACCCAGTACTTC.

The CDR3 DNA reads TGCAGCGTTGAGGCGATGGACAGGGGGATTTACGAGCAGTACTTC. Translation gives CSVEAMDRGIYEQYF. The V call is TRBV29-1, the J call TRBJ2-7; 10 bases line up with TRBD1. CDR3 length equals 15 residues. J gave up 4 bases and V 3 bases, and 9 bases lay outside the gene matches. Germline loops: CDR1 SQVTM, CDR2 ANQGSEA.

This clonotype showed up just a few times. This chain connects TRBV5-1 to TRBJ2-7, with 8 bases that match TRBD2. CDR3 length: 16 residues. The germline V gene has CDR1 SGHRS and CDR2 YFSETQ. V gave up 0 bases and J gave up 0 bases; unmatched junction bases: 5. The CDR3 coding sequence is TGCGCCAGCAGCTTGGGGCCCAGCGGGAGCTCCTACGAGCAGTACTTC. Translation: CASSLGPSGSSYEQYF.

CDR3 sequence (DNA): TGTGCCACCCGCCAAGGTAGCGGAAAGATCCAAGAGACCCAGTACTTC. It specifies CATRQGSGKIQETQYF. The J gene is TRBJ2-5, the V gene TRBV6-6; possibly TRBD2 for D (6 bases). This CDR3 is built from 16 residues. In germline, CDR1 is MNHNY, CDR2 SVGAGI (reference sequence). V lost 10 bases to trimming and J lost 1 base, with 22 bases between them.

This clonotype turned up a few times. This chain uses TRBV15 with TRBJ2-2; 8 bases are a match to TRBD2. CDR1 and CDR2 from the germline V gene are LNHNV and YYDKDF (reference sequence). V shed 2 bases and J 2 bases; nucleotides not matched to a gene: 4. This CDR3 is 16 amino acids long. This CDR3 is CATSRLLAGNTGELFF. Written as DNA, the CDR3 is TGTGCCACCAGCAGACTTTTAGCGGGAAACACCGGGGAGCTGTTTTTT.

This clonotype was observed a handful of times. The genes are TRBV5-6 and TRBJ1-4; 7 bases are shared with TRBD1. Germline lookup yields CDR1 SGHDT and CDR2 YYEEEE. The CDR3 totals 14 residues. J was trimmed by 7 bases and V by 0 bases; bases with no gene match: 3. The CDR3 here is CASSLVGQREKLFF. The CDR3 DNA sequence: TGTGCCAGCAGCTTGGTGGGACAGCGTGAAAAACTGTTTTTT.

This chain connects TRBV7-2 to TRBJ2-3, with D perhaps TRBD1 (5 bases). Germline CDR1 reads SGHTA; CDR2 reads FQGNSA. The CDR3 runs 13 residues. Trimming cost V 5 bases and J 1 base, with 7 bases left between them. The CDR3 region is CASSQGGTDTQYF. The CDR3 DNA reads TGTGCCAGCAGCCAAGGGGGCACAGATACGCAGTATTTT.

This clonotype was recorded many times. CDR3 DNA: TGTGCCAGCAGCTTAGTGGGTAGGGGAAATGGAAACACCATATATTTT. Its translation is CASSLVGRGNGNTIYF. V is TRBV7-9 and J is TRBJ1-3, with D maybe TRBD1 (5 bases). This CDR3 has 16 residues. Germline loops: CDR1 SEHNR, CDR2 FQNEAQ (reference sequence). With 1 base removed from V and 3 bases from J, the gap between germline ends came to 13 bases.

This clonotype was observed many times. The rearrangement uses TRBV20-1 and TRBJ2-1; weak D call: TRBD2 (6 bases). The CDR3 loop spans 12 amino acids. Deletions cut 6 bases from V and 6 bases from J, with 12 bases between. CDR1 is DFQATT, CDR2 SNEGSKA, per germline (reference sequence). Here the CDR3 reads CSAQLAPNEQFF. The CDR3 nucleotides are TGCAGTGCCCAACTAGCCCCCAATGAGCAGTTCTTC.

This chain uses TRBV10-3 with TRBJ2-7, with TRBD2 matching 14 bases. J gave up 4 bases and V 5 bases, and 4 bases lay outside the gene matches. This CDR3 comprises 15 residues. The germline CDR1 and CDR2 sequences are ENHRY and SYGVKD. Here the CDR3 reads CAISPGTSGSYEQYF. The CDR3 coding sequence is TGTGCCATCAGTCCCGGGACTAGCGGGAGTTACGAGCAGTACTTC.

The genes are TRBV7-6 and TRBJ2-2; either TRBD1 or TRBD2 may supply D (6 bases each). Germline values: CDR1 SGHVS, CDR2 FNYEAQ. CDR3 length: 16 amino acids. The V and J ends lost 5 bases and 3 bases respectively, with 16 bases between them. Here the CDR3 reads CASSPRGEWDTGELFF. The CDR3 DNA follows: TGTGCCAGCAGCCCTAGGGGGGAGTGGGACACCGGGGAGCTGTTTTTT.

V and J are TRBV20-1 and TRBJ1-6; D gene uncertain. CDR3 size: 15 residues. V was cut by 5 bases and J by 0 bases, with 11 bases left in between. From germline, CDR1 is DFQATT and CDR2 SNEGSKA (reference sequence). The CDR3 loop reads CSAEDRGSYNSPLHF. The CDR3 DNA sequence: TGCAGTGCTGAGGACCGGGGCTCCTATAATTCACCCCTCCACTTT.

This clonotype was observed at least ten times. The J gene is TRBJ2-1, the V gene TRBV6-5; D is ambiguous. CDR3 length: 10 residues. The germline V gene encodes CDR1 MNHEY and CDR2 SVGAGI. V gave up 8 bases and J gave up 4 bases, with 3 bases separating them. This CDR3 is CASGYNEQFF. The CDR3 DNA sequence: TGTGCCAGCGGGTACAATGAGCAGTTCTTC.

The chain carries TRBV2 and TRBJ1-6; D is possibly TRBD1 (6 bases). The V gene's germline CDR1 is SNHLY and CDR2 FYNNEI. This CDR3 has 13 residues. V dropped 2 bases and J dropped 11 bases, with 10 bases sitting between them. The CDR3 spells CASSEFRGPPLHF. CDR3 DNA sequence: TGTGCCAGCAGTGAATTCAGGGGACCACCCCTCCACTTT.

This clonotype was counted ten times or more. The genes are TRBV23-1 and TRBJ2-7; a possible D gene is TRBD1 (5 bases). TRBV23-1 falls under the ORF class, with uncertain function. V was pared by 4 bases and J by 6 bases, with 7 bases between. This CDR3 region has 11 residues. CDR3 nucleotide sequence: TGCGCCAGCAGTCCTGGGGCCGAGCAGTACTTC. This codes for CASSPGAEQYF.

The table lists this clonotype with many counts. The junction does not match germline at one end; this may be a read error. The gene calls are TRBV3-1 and TRBJ1-1; no clear D. The CDR3 loop spans 13 amino acids. Germline V lookup: CDR1 LGHDT, CDR2 YNNKEL (reference sequence). The CDR3 loop is CASSQVSDTEVFF. In nucleotides, the CDR3 is TGTGCCAGCAGCCAAGTGTCCGACACTGAAGTTTTCTTT.

V is TRBV28 and J is TRBJ2-5; D may be TRBD1 (6 bases). The CDR3 extends over 17 amino acids. CDR1 and CDR2 (germline): MDHEN, SYDVKM. With 3 bases removed from V and 4 bases from J, the gap between germline ends came to 21 bases. This CDR3 is CASSFFTDRPHGETQYF. CDR3 coding DNA: TGTGCCAGCAGTTTCTTCACTGACAGGCCCCACGGAGAGACCCAGTACTTC.

The genes are TRBV4-2 and TRBJ2-1; 9 bases are shared with TRBD2. V shed 0 bases, J shed 7 bases, and the junction held 10 bases outside the gene matches. Germline V gene lookup returns CDR1 LGHNA and CDR2 YNFKEQ. This CDR3 comprises 17 residues. CDR3 residues: CASSQEVLAGLGNEQFF. CDR3 nucleotide sequence: TGTGCCAGCAGCCAAGAGGTGCTAGCGGGACTTGGGAATGAGCAGTTCTTC.

This clonotype turned up a few times. The chain carries TRBV20-1 and TRBJ2-1, with 7 bases that match TRBD2. The germline V gene has CDR1 DFQATT and CDR2 SNEGSKA (reference sequence). The CDR3 length is 14 residues. V dropped 1 base and J dropped 7; count of bases not matched to a gene: 7. The CDR3 reads CSARGLAELNEQFF. CDR3 in DNA: TGCAGTGCTAGAGGGCTAGCGGAGCTTAATGAGCAGTTCTTC.

CDR3 region: CASSLPNTEAFF. For the CDR3, the DNA is TGTGCCAGCAGTTTACCCAACACTGAAGCTTTCTTT. The chain links TRBV28 to TRBJ1-1; D not certain. From germline, CDR1 is MDHEN and CDR2 SYDVKM. Trimming stripped 2 bases from V and 2 bases from J, with 3 bases between. The CDR3 runs 12 residues. The full variable domain, completed using reference TRBV28 and TRBJ1-1, is DVKVTQSSRYLVKRTGEKVFLECVQDMDHENMFWYRQDPGLGLRLIYFSYDVKMKEKGDIPEGYSVSREKKERFSLILESASTNQTSMYLCASSLPNTEAFFGQGTRLTVV.

This clonotype has more than one count but fewer than ten. J is TRBJ2-7 and V is TRBV21-1; the table's TRBD2 call for D was not verified on the DNA. TRBV21-1 is reported as a pseudogene. The CDR3 totals 16 residues. This chain's CDR3 is CASSKGASSGMIEQYF. The DNA for the CDR3 is TGTGCCAGCAGCAAGGGGGCTTCTAGCGGGATGATCGAGCAGTACTTC.

V usage is TRBV7-9 and J usage is TRBJ2-1; no reliable D call. Germline CDR1 reads SEHNR; CDR2 reads FQNEAQ (reference sequence). There are 11 residues in the CDR3. V was pared by 8 bases and J by 5 bases, with 7 bases between. CDR3 protein: CASVRDNEQFF. Written as DNA, the CDR3 is TGTGCCAGCGTTCGAGACAATGAGCAGTTCTTC.

In its sample, this clonotype was seen many times. The chain has TRBV10-3 and TRBJ2-2; 10 positions agree with TRBD1. Per the germline V gene, CDR1 is ENHRY and CDR2 is SYGVKD. J lost 11 bases, V lost 3 bases, and 12 bases had no gene match. CDR3 length: 16 amino acids. CDR3 bases: TGTGCCATCAGTGAATTTTCGGGACAGGGGACGTCTGAGCTGTTTTTT. Translation: CAISEFSGQGTSELFF.

The chain employs TRBV25-1 and TRBJ1-1; maybe TRBD1 (6 bases). Germline values: CDR1 MGHDK, CDR2 SYGVNS. CDR3 length equals 14 residues. Trimming stripped 8 bases from V and 6 bases from J, with 19 bases between. CDR3 in amino acids: CASRQAVPSSEAFF. CDR3 nucleotide sequence: TGTGCCAGCCGACAGGCGGTCCCGTCGTCTGAAGCTTTCTTT.